This is a list of T cell receptor beta chains from one sample in a study of T cell changes during pregnancy in multiple sclerosis. TCRdb keeps only in-frame clones here, not all; method: immunoSEQ multiplex PCR. This sample carries under 40,000 clones, around 90% of them seen once, and the ten largest clones take 0.56%. Sequencing was performed on CD4+ T cells from peripheral blood mononuclear cells, taken before pregnancy. These receptors all come from a female donor with multiple sclerosis, enrolled in a pregnancy study. The CDR3 runs from the conserved cysteine through the conserved F or W. The D gene is left open where the match is weak. Not every row has a clone size; where given, it reads once, few, many or a size class.

cdr3_aa cdr3_nt v_call d_call clone_size cdr3_length j_call
CATGRGFLTDTQYF TGTGCCACCGGCCGGGGGTTTCTGACCGATACGCAGTATTTT TRBV2 - - 14 TRBJ2-3
CAISEYREGGYGYTF TGTGCCATCAGTGAGTACAGGGAAGGCGGCTATGGCTACACCTTC TRBV10-3 - - 15 TRBJ1-2
CASSSPGTGDEKLFF TGTGCCAGCAGCTCACCCGGGACAGGGGACGAAAAACTGTTTTTT TRBV7-9 TRBD1 - 15 TRBJ1-4
CAWSALAGRPYEQYF TGTGCCTGGAGTGCCCTAGCGGGGCGACCCTACGAGCAGTACTTC TRBV30 TRBD2 - 15 TRBJ2-7
CASSPPRGTGAYEQYF TGCGCCAGCAGCCCGCCCAGAGGGACAGGTGCCTACGAGCAGTACTTC TRBV5-1 TRBD1 - 16 TRBJ2-7
CASSLWGAEDMGQYF TGTGCCAGCAGTTTATGGGGGGCCGAAGACATGGGGCAGTACTTC TRBV28 - - 15 TRBJ2-7
CASSWGTGPANEKLFF TGCGCCAGCAGCTGGGGAACAGGGCCGGCTAATGAAAAACTGTTTTTT TRBV4-1 - once 16 TRBJ1-4
CASSIHGWETQYF TGTGCCAGCAGCATCCACGGGTGGGAGACCCAGTACTTC TRBV7-3 - - 13 TRBJ2-5
CASSQDARGGAGQPQHF TGCGCCAGCAGCCAAGATGCTAGAGGGGGGGCAGGTCAGCCCCAGCATTTT TRBV4-3 - - 17 TRBJ1-5
CASSLEMRQPQHF TGCGCCAGCAGCCTAGAAATGAGGCAGCCCCAGCATTTT TRBV4-1 - - 13 TRBJ1-5
CASSPTVGGVSTDTQYF TGTGCCAGCAGCCCGACGGTAGGGGGGGTTAGCACAGATACGCAGTATTTT TRBV5-6 - - 17 TRBJ2-3
CASSIGLGGEQFF TGTGCCAGTAGCATAGGGTTAGGGGGTGAGCAGTTCTTC TRBV19 - - 13 TRBJ2-1
CATSNEDRGAQYF TGTGCCACCAGCAACGAAGACAGGGGCGCGCAGTATTTT TRBV15 TRBD1 - 13 TRBJ2-3
CASSLGGQGAGGYTF TGTGCCAGCAGTTTGGGGGGGCAGGGGGCCGGTGGCTACACCTTC TRBV28 TRBD1 - 15 TRBJ1-2
CASSVVPRDTEAFF TGTGCCAGCAGTGTAGTCCCGAGAGACACTGAAGCTTTCTTT TRBV6-1 - - 14 TRBJ1-1
CAWSKEEINQPQHF TGTGCCTGGAGCAAAGAGGAGATCAATCAGCCCCAGCATTTT TRBV30 - - 14 TRBJ1-5
CASSVDPRGLRTEAFF TGTGCCAGCAGCGTAGACCCCAGGGGGCTACGCACTGAAGCTTTCTTT TRBV9 TRBD1 - 16 TRBJ1-1
CASSFEGDQPQHF TGTGCCAGCAGCTTCGAGGGGGATCAGCCCCAGCATTTT TRBV7-9 - - 13 TRBJ1-5
CASTFWQSYEQYF TGTGCCAGCACTTTTTGGCAGTCCTACGAGCAGTACTTC TRBV2 - - 13 TRBJ2-7
CASSLGAGESYEQYF TGTGCCAGCAGCTTAGGGGCAGGGGAGTCCTACGAGCAGTACTTC TRBV7-3 - - 15 TRBJ2-7
CASAGFKNSPLHF TGTGCCAGTGCAGGGTTTAAGAATTCACCCCTCCACTTT TRBV6-6 - - 13 TRBJ1-6
CASSLGQDRPAVGYTF TGTGCCAGCAGTTTAGGCCAAGACAGGCCCGCGGTAGGCTACACCTTC TRBV28 - - 16 TRBJ1-2
CASSQDPGRPGNTIYF TGCGCCAGCAGCCAAGATCCAGGGCGCCCTGGAAACACCATATATTTT TRBV4-3 - - 16 TRBJ1-3
CASSAEQGKDNSPLHF TGTGCCAGCAGCGCCGAACAGGGGAAGGATAATTCACCCCTCCACTTT TRBV11-2 TRBD1 - 16 TRBJ1-6
CASTVDRGSNQPQHF TGTGCCAGCACCGTTGACAGGGGAAGCAATCAGCCCCAGCATTTT TRBV2 TRBD1 - 15 TRBJ1-5
CASSPPGGPDTGELFF TGCGCCAGCAGCCCCCCGGGGGGGCCGGACACCGGGGAGCTGTTTTTT TRBV5-1 TRBD2 - 16 TRBJ2-2
CASSALDRGAGELFF TGTGCCAGCAGCGCCTTGGACAGGGGAGCCGGGGAGCTGTTTTTT TRBV9 TRBD1 - 15 TRBJ2-2
CASSLPPSETQYF TGTGCCAGCAGCCTTCCCCCCTCAGAGACCCAGTACTTC TRBV7-3 - - 13 TRBJ2-5
CASSSLTGGNQPQHF TGTGCCAGCAGTTCCCTAACAGGGGGCAATCAGCCCCAGCATTTT TRBV28 TRBD1 - 15 TRBJ1-5
CASRPPGGPGQPQHF TGTGCCAGCAGGCCGCCAGGGGGCCCGGGTCAGCCCCAGCATTTT TRBV6-5 TRBD1 - 15 TRBJ1-5
CASSQGQLDQPQHF TGTGCCAGCAGCCAGGGACAGCTCGATCAGCCCCAGCATTTT TRBV11-2 TRBD1 once 14 TRBJ1-5
CATSIRQGASTGELFF TGTGCCACCAGCATTCGACAGGGGGCGAGCACCGGGGAGCTGTTTTTT TRBV15 TRBD1 once 16 TRBJ2-2
CASSPTGTETQYF TGTGCCAGCAGCCCGACAGGGACAGAGACCCAGTACTTC TRBV7-9 TRBD1 - 13 TRBJ2-5
CASSTDRGTEAFF TGTGCCAGTAGTACGGACAGGGGCACTGAAGCTTTCTTT TRBV19 TRBD1 few 13 TRBJ1-1
CASSYGVPGGGNTIYF TGTGCCAGCAGTTACGGAGTCCCGGGAGGTGGAAACACCATATATTTT TRBV6-5 - once 16 TRBJ1-3
CASGGSGELFF TGTGCCAGCGGCGGGTCCGGGGAGCTGTTTTTT TRBV6-6 - - 11 TRBJ2-2
CASSYGGAGETLQFF TGTGCCAGCAGTTACGGTGGAGCAGGGGAAACCCTGCAGTTCTTC TRBV6-5 - - 15 TRBJ2-1
CSVGDWVRGQPQHF TGCAGCGTTGGGGATTGGGTTAGGGGACAGCCCCAGCATTTT TRBV29-1 - - 14 TRBJ1-5
CASSQLGAGEADTQYF TGTGCCAGCAGCCAATTGGGGGCAGGAGAGGCAGATACGCAGTATTTT TRBV14 - once 16 TRBJ2-3
CASSLYSGANVLTF TGTGCCAGCAGCTTATACTCTGGGGCCAACGTCCTGACTTTC TRBV13 - - 14 TRBJ2-6
CASSPTPGEGLNNQPQHF TGTGCCAGCAGCCCGACGCCGGGGGAGGGATTAAACAATCAGCCCCAGCATTTT TRBV9 - - 18 TRBJ1-5
CASSQYKNTEAFF TGCGCCAGCAGCCAATACAAGAACACTGAAGCTTTCTTT TRBV4-3 - - 13 TRBJ1-1
CASSVATGNTIYF TGTGCCAGCAGCGTAGCTACGGGAAACACCATATATTTT TRBV9 - - 13 TRBJ1-3
CASSSTGMGWEAFF TGTGCCAGCAGTTCGACAGGGATGGGGTGGGAAGCTTTCTTT TRBV2 TRBD1 - 14 TRBJ1-1
CASSLLGTGNTEAFF TGTGCCAGCAGCTTACTTGGAACAGGAAACACTGAAGCTTTCTTT TRBV7-3 - - 15 TRBJ1-1
CASSSTFPGLAGAYEQYF TGTGCCAGCAGCTCCACATTCCCCGGACTAGCGGGGGCCTACGAGCAGTACTTC TRBV7-9 TRBD2 - 18 TRBJ2-7
CASGREETQYF TGTGCCAGCGGCAGGGAAGAGACCCAGTACTTC TRBV27 - - 11 TRBJ2-5
CSVAGRANTEAFF TGCAGCGTTGCCGGCAGGGCGAACACTGAAGCTTTCTTT TRBV29-1 - - 13 TRBJ1-1
CASSPVGLVQETQYF TGTGCCAGCAGCCCGGTCGGACTAGTTCAAGAGACCCAGTACTTC TRBV5-4 TRBD2 - 15 TRBJ2-5
CASSQDHSGAGTDTQYF TGCGCCAGCAGCCAAGACCATAGCGGGGCAGGCACAGATACGCAGTATTTT TRBV4-3 TRBD2 - 17 TRBJ2-3
CASSSTEFHGYTF TGTGCCAGCAGTTCTACAGAATTTCATGGCTACACCTTC TRBV6-5 - - 13 TRBJ1-2
CASSYAAEPDTQYF TGTGCCAGCAGTTACGCGGCGGAGCCAGATACGCAGTATTTT TRBV6-6 - - 14 TRBJ2-3
CASTAGDAYEQYF TGCGCCAGCACGGCGGGGGACGCCTACGAGCAGTACTTC TRBV5-1 TRBD2 - 13 TRBJ2-7
CASSDTGLYGYTF TGTGCCAGTAGTGATACAGGCCTCTATGGCTACACCTTC TRBV19 - - 13 TRBJ1-2
CASVRDRAYNEQFF TGTGCCAGCGTTCGGGACAGGGCCTACAATGAGCAGTTCTTC TRBV5-3 TRBD1 once 14 TRBJ2-1
CASSYDRESPLHF TGTGCCAGCAGTTACGACAGGGAGTCACCCCTCCACTTT TRBV6-5 TRBD1 - 13 TRBJ1-6
CASSSLLGGGGEKLFF TGTGCCAGCAGTTCCCTCCTCGGAGGGGGCGGCGAAAAACTGTTTTTT TRBV28 TRBD1 - 16 TRBJ1-4
CASSLEWRTSTDTQYF TGTGCCAGCAGCTTGGAGTGGCGGACTAGCACAGATACGCAGTATTTT TRBV5-4 - - 16 TRBJ2-3
CASSWGQSSGNTIYF TGTGCCAGCAGCTGGGGACAGAGCTCTGGAAACACCATATATTTT TRBV5-8 TRBD1 once 15 TRBJ1-3